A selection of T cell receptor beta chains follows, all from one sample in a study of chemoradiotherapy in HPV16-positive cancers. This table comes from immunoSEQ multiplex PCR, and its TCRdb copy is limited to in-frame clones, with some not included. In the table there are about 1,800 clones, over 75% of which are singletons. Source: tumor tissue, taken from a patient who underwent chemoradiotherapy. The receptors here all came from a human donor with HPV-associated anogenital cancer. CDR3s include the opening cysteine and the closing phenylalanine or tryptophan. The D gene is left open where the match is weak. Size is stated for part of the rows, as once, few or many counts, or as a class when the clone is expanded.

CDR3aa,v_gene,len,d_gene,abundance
CASSVASGTSYNEQFF,TRBV6-1,16,TRBD2,.
CATSRESGTGELFF,TRBV15,14,.,.
CASSPDQGWGYGYTF,TRBV5-6,15,.,few
CASRLFEEQYF,TRBV2,11,.,.
CASSLGGSNTEAFF,TRBV7-2,14,.,.
CASSLARQLSEAFF,TRBV6-5,14,.,.
CASSPGLAGTDTQYF,TRBV18,15,TRBD2,.
CSAVLPGYNEQFF,TRBV29-1,13,.,once
CSVGGSTGADGNTIYF,TRBV29-1,16,TRBD1,once
CSAREGGYTF,TRBV20-1,10,.,.
CAWSPRAGYNQPQHF,TRBV30,15,.,.
CASSFSGTVLGAFF,TRBV28,14,TRBD1,.
CPGRQVREQSRANVLTF,TRBV22-1,17,.,.
CSATASDTQYF,TRBV29-1,11,.,.
CASSVGLQGHEQYF,TRBV9,14,.,.
CASSLAGASYNEQFF,TRBV5-4,15,TRBD2,.
CAWSAWPRDRENGYTF,TRBV30,16,TRBD1,.
CASRSGTATLYEQYF,TRBV28,15,TRBD1,.
CASSQDRLTGYYTF,TRBV4-3,14,.,.
CATSSKPQGTGELFF,TRBV15,15,.,.
CASSETQGKERRNSPLHF,TRBV2,18,.,.
CASTRDRGQETQYF,TRBV2,14,TRBD1,.
CASSQVVGADTEAFF,TRBV4-2,15,.,once
CASSRTGNSNQPQHF,TRBV5-1,15,TRBD1,few
CASSLNADGGTEAFF,TRBV4-3,15,.,.
CASSPGLAGQSGSYNEQFF,TRBV7-2,19,TRBD2,.
CASSPDPGTGGGYTF,TRBV5-1,15,TRBD1,.
CATRTGGAGTEAFF,TRBV6-5,14,TRBD1,.
CASSPRSDRGQETQYF,TRBV5-1,16,TRBD1,.
CASSLRPTLAKNIQYF,TRBV28,16,.,few
CASSEVVSGTRNQPQHF,TRBV6-1,17,.,.
CAWTGGTYEQYF,TRBV30,12,.,.
CASSYVVGWEQYF,TRBV6-5,13,.,.
CASGRVVGNQPQHF,TRBV7-2,14,.,.
CASSSLGTAWGYGYTF,TRBV7-9,16,TRBD1,.
CASGVPRHGANVLTF,TRBV6-6,15,.,once